The 24 T cell receptor beta chains given below trace back to one sample, sequenced in a study of CD8 T cells in Susac syndrome. Random hexamers were used to reverse transcribe the RNA input (about 0.5 to 1 ug). MiXCR was run by TCRdb on the immunoSEQ multiplex PCR reads, yielding one entry per CDR3 protein. The sample has tens of thousands of distinct CDR3 sequences, roughly nine tenths seen once; the top ten hold 0.5% to 0.6%. The material sequenced was CD8+ T cells from PBMCs. The receptors originated from a human donor with multiple sclerosis.

The V and J genes are TRBV4-1 and TRBJ2-7, with a possible D match to TRBD1 (5 bases). V was pared by 1 base and J by 2 bases, with 12 bases between. The CDR3 extends over 15 amino acids. Germline CDR1 reads MGHRA; CDR2 reads YSYEKL. The CDR3 DNA follows: TGCGCCAGCAGCCAAGCTCACAGGATTACCTACGAGCAGTACTTC. Protein sequence: CASSQAHRITYEQYF.

The chain links TRBV7-6 to TRBJ2-5, with D perhaps being TRBD1 or TRBD2 (6 bases each). Germline CDR1 reads SGHVS; CDR2 reads FNYEAQ. The CDR3 loop spans 12 amino acids. V lost 3 bases, J lost 13 bases, and 15 bases lay in between. DNA of the CDR3: TGTGCCAGCAGCTTCGGAGGGGGTCGGCTGTACTTC. Its translation is CASSFGGGRLYF.

The rearrangement uses TRBV18 and TRBJ2-5; 7 bases agree with TRBD2. V gave up 4 bases and J gave up 1 base; unmatched junction bases: 3. CDR3 length equals 14 residues. Germline-derived CDR1 and CDR2 are KGHSH and LQKENI. This CDR3 reads CASSLREGQETQYF. The CDR3 nucleotides read TGTGCCAGCTCACTAAGGGAGGGCCAAGAGACCCAGTACTTC.

The V gene is TRBV27, the J gene TRBJ2-7, with unresolved D. The germline CDR1 and CDR2 sequences are MNHEY and SMNVEV (reference sequence). CDR3 length: 13 amino acids. The germline V and J ends were trimmed by 3 bases and 4 bases, with 10 bases remaining between them. The CDR3 sequence is CASSFGTSYEQYF. The CDR3 bases are TGTGCCAGCAGTTTCGGCACCTCTTACGAGCAGTACTTC.

The genes are TRBV27 and TRBJ2-5; D ambiguous. V lost 0 bases and J 2 bases, leaving 16 bases between the germline ends. The CDR3 is 17 residues long. Per germline, CDR1 MNHEY and CDR2 SMNVEV (reference sequence). The CDR3 reads CASSLSRRRSLQETQYF. The CDR3 nucleotides read TGTGCCAGCAGTTTATCGAGGCGTCGCTCCCTACAAGAGACCCAGTACTTC.

This clonotype has just a few counts. The rearrangement links TRBV19 to TRBJ1-1, with D maybe TRBD1 (6 bases). V lost 4 bases to trimming and J lost 3 bases, with 9 bases between them. Germline lookup yields CDR1 LNHDA and CDR2 SQIVND (reference sequence). The CDR3 sequence is 13 residues long. The CDR3 nucleotides are TGTGCCAGTAGTACGGACAGCTACACTGAAGCTTTCTTT. This sequence encodes CASSTDSYTEAFF. Using reference TRBV19 and TRBJ1-1 for the parts outside the CDR3, the full variable domain is DGGITQSPKYLFRKEGQNVTLSCEQNLNHDAMYWYRQDPGQGLRLIYYSQIVNDFQKGDIAEGYSVSREKKESFPLTVTSAQKNPTAFYLCASSTDSYTEAFFGQGTRLTVV.

The chain recombines TRBV4-3 with TRBJ1-5; D is ambiguous. Trimming stripped 2 bases from V and 5 bases from J, with 10 bases between. Germline V lookup: CDR1 LGHNA, CDR2 YSLEER. The CDR3 contains 14 residues. The CDR3 loop is CASSQNYGDQPQHF. DNA for the CDR3: TGCGCCAGCAGCCAAAACTACGGTGATCAGCCCCAGCATTTT.

The rearrangement links TRBV6-5 to TRBJ2-1; D remains unclear. This CDR3 contains 11 residues. CDR1 is MNHEY and CDR2 is SVGAGI in the germline V gene. Deletions cut 6 bases from V and 4 bases from J, with 4 bases between. DNA for the CDR3: TGTGCCAGCAGAACATACAATGAGCAGTTCTTC. As protein: CASRTYNEQFF.

The genes are TRBV6-5 and TRBJ2-7; no clear D. The CDR3 runs 12 residues. Germline values: CDR1 MNHEY, CDR2 SVGAGI. Between the trimmed V and J ends, which lost 3 bases and 10 bases, there was a span of 13 bases. The CDR3 DNA is TGTGCCAGCAGTTATCCTGGACCGGAACAGTACTTC. Protein: CASSYPGPEQYF.

The chain has TRBV2 and TRBJ1-2; D not resolved. V gave up 3 bases and J gave up 6 bases, with 11 bases separating them. The germline gives CDR1 SNHLY, CDR2 FYNNEI. This CDR3 comprises 13 residues. DNA for the CDR3: TGTGCCAGCAGTGAGAGGCCAGATCATGGCTACACCTTC. The encoded protein is CASSERPDHGYTF.

The sample holds one count of this clonotype. The junction does not match germline at one end; this may be a read error. This chain connects TRBV7-7 to TRBJ1-2; D may be TRBD1 (5 bases). In germline, CDR1 is SSHAT, CDR2 FNYEAQ (reference sequence). The CDR3 spans 13 residues. This chain's CDR3 is CASSSGPRGGYTF. The CDR3, as DNA: TGTGCTAGCAGCAGCGGTCCCCGGGGCGGCTACACCTTC.

V usage is TRBV9 and J usage is TRBJ2-1, with a weak D call TRBD2 (6 bases). Germline V gives CDR1 SGDLS, CDR2 YYNGEE. This CDR3 spans 12 amino acids. Trimming removed 2 bases from V and 9 bases from J, with 9 bases in between. The CDR3 here is CASSVEEGEQFF. CDR3 in DNA: TGTGCCAGCAGCGTCGAGGAGGGTGAGCAGTTCTTC.

As DNA, the CDR3 is TGTGCCAGCAGAGAAGGGGGAACTGAAGCTTTCTTT. It translates to CASREGGTEAFF. This chain connects TRBV7-9 to TRBJ1-1; tentatively, D is TRBD1 (6 bases). V was trimmed by 6 bases and J by 5 bases, leaving 10 bases between them. This CDR3 contains 12 residues. Germline values: CDR1 SEHNR, CDR2 FQNEAQ (reference sequence).

The rearrangement joins TRBV9 to TRBJ1-2; a possible D gene is TRBD1 (6 bases). The CDR3 is 15 residues long. V was cut by 0 bases and J by 6 bases, with 15 bases left in between. Germline V CDR1 and CDR2: SGDLS, YYNGEE. The DNA for the CDR3 is TGTGCCAGCAGCGTAGTCCCCGAGGGGGATGATGGCTACACCTTC. Translating it yields CASSVVPEGDDGYTF.

This chain connects TRBV6-5 to TRBJ1-2; no clear D. Trimming removed 6 bases at V and 3 bases at J, with 14 bases between. The CDR3 loop spans 14 amino acids. Germline V gives CDR1 MNHEY, CDR2 SVGAGI. The CDR3 here is CASSPSWVDYGYTF. The CDR3 DNA reads TGTGCCAGCAGCCCCTCCTGGGTGGACTATGGCTACACCTTC.

In its sample, this clonotype was seen once. The V call is TRBV4-1, the J call TRBJ2-3, with 8 bases aligning to TRBD1. The CDR3 loop spans 11 amino acids. Germline CDR1 and CDR2: MGHRA and YSYEKL. V lost 4 bases and J lost 11; bases outside the gene matches: 2. CDR3 DNA: TGCGCCAGCAGCCCGGGACAGGAGCAGTATTTT. It specifies CASSPGQEQYF.

The rearrangement links TRBV7-9 to TRBJ1-2, with D perhaps TRBD1 (5 bases). CDR3 length: 13 amino acids. Trimming removed 3 bases at V and 2 bases at J, with 7 bases between. Germline V gene data show CDR1 as SEHNR and CDR2 as FQNEAQ (reference sequence). For the CDR3, the DNA is TGTGCCAGCAGCTTTGAGGGGAACTATGGCTACACCTTC. Protein: CASSFEGNYGYTF.

The rearrangement uses TRBV6-2 or TRBV6-3 and TRBJ2-7; a possible D gene is TRBD1 (5 bases). V was cut by 10 bases and J by 3 bases, with 22 bases left in between. In germline, CDR1 is MNHEY, CDR2 SVGEGT. The CDR3 consists of 15 residues. The CDR3 region has the DNA TGTGCCACCCTCGACACGTTCGACAGATACTACGAGCAGTACTTC. Encoded protein: CATLDTFDRYYEQYF.

V is TRBV27 and J is TRBJ2-6; no definite D call. The V end was cut by 0 bases, the J end by 3 bases, with 3 bases between. CDR1 is MNHEY, CDR2 SMNVEV, per germline (reference sequence). The CDR3 loop spans 14 amino acids. Here the CDR3 DNA reads TGTGCCAGCAGTTTATCGATTGGGGCCAACGTCCTGACTTTC. This sequence encodes CASSLSIGANVLTF.

This sequence joins TRBV29-1 and TRBJ2-1; possible D gene TRBD1, 6 bases. Trimming shortened V by 3 bases and J by 1 base, and 7 bases separated the two germline ends. The CDR3 runs 13 residues. CDR1 and CDR2 (germline): SQVTM, ANQGSEA. The CDR3 is CSVERGSYNEQFF. For the CDR3, the DNA is TGCAGCGTTGAGAGGGGGTCCTACAATGAGCAGTTCTTC.

This clonotype has a handful of counts. The gene calls are TRBV28 and TRBJ2-7; perhaps TRBD2 as D (5 bases). This CDR3 has 13 residues. Per the germline V gene, CDR1 is MDHEN and CDR2 is SYDVKM. The ends were cut back, 3 bases at V and 2 bases at J, with 8 bases in the middle. The CDR3 region is CASSLVGAYEQYF. CDR3 bases: TGTGCCAGCAGTTTGGTGGGAGCCTACGAGCAGTACTTC.

The V gene is TRBV29-1, the J gene TRBJ2-7; 9 positions match TRBD1. The CDR3 is made up of 12 amino acids. CDR1 SQVTM and CDR2 ANQGSEA come from the germline V gene. The trim removed 4 bases at V and 5 bases at J, leaving 3 bases unmatched. The CDR3 loop reads CSVAGQGNEQYF. CDR3 coding DNA: TGCAGCGTTGCAGGACAGGGGAACGAGCAGTACTTC.

The chain recombines TRBV12-3 or TRBV12-4 with TRBJ2-1; TRBD2 agrees at 8 bases. CDR3 length: 15 amino acids. V lost 7 bases, J lost 4 bases, and 9 bases stayed unmatched. The CDR3 reads CASTFGVAGYNEQFF. CDR3 coding DNA: TGTGCCAGCACCTTCGGGGTAGCGGGATACAATGAGCAGTTCTTC.

The rearrangement joins TRBV23-1 to TRBJ1-2; no firm D call. TRBV23-1 is known as an ORF, though its function is uncertain. The V end lost 4 bases, the J end lost 8 bases, and 11 bases lay between the germline ends. The CDR3 extends over 12 amino acids. The CDR3 nucleotides read TGCGCCAGCAGTCCGGACTTCTACGGCTACACCTTC. Translation: CASSPDFYGYTF.